This is a list of T cell receptor beta chains from one sample in a study of follicular helper T cells after annual influenza vaccination. Sequencing was performed with immunoSEQ multiplex PCR; in TCRdb, only in-frame clones are kept and a portion is missing. The table records about 15,000 clones, less than 85% of them present only once. Sequenced material: CXCR5+ CD38- circulating T follicular helper cells from blood, taken 7 days after influenza vaccination. All receptors derive from an adult who received the influenza vaccine. Each CDR3 is given with its conserved first and last residue. The size entry is marked missing in some rows and otherwise reads once, few, many or a size class.

V gene: TRBV2
clone size: .
CDR3 protein: CASRGEGRAFF

V gene: TRBV2
clone size: .
CDR3 protein: CASSDASGDVGQYF

V gene: TRBV6-1
clone size: .
CDR3 protein: CASSEQEGVTEAFF

V gene: TRBV30
clone size: .
CDR3 protein: CAWSFSKVTDTQYF

V gene: TRBV28
clone size: .
CDR3 protein: CATHVGGRFGYTF

V gene: TRBV5-1
clone size: .
CDR3 protein: CASSFYGQTNTGELFF

V gene: TRBV30
clone size: .
CDR3 protein: CAWSVRQGAGYTF

V gene: TRBV29-1
clone size: .
CDR3 protein: CSSGRGSYNEQFF

V gene: TRBV30
clone size: .
CDR3 protein: CAWSKRPVYPQYF

V gene: TRBV27
clone size: .
CDR3 protein: CASSLKGPGTGFNQPQHF

V gene: TRBV28
clone size: few
CDR3 protein: CASSPSTTYEQYF

V gene: TRBV29-1
clone size: few
CDR3 protein: CSVATSAYNEQFF

V gene: TRBV7-9
clone size: .
CDR3 protein: CASSLGGQGSKPDTEAFF

V gene: TRBV2
clone size: once
CDR3 protein: CASRMGQTLWETQYF

V gene: TRBV5-6
clone size: .
CDR3 protein: CASSSSGRVKNIQYF

V gene: TRBV19
clone size: .
CDR3 protein: CASSMAWGDRPQHF

V gene: TRBV27
clone size: .
CDR3 protein: CASSPTSPYNEQFF

V gene: TRBV19
clone size: .
CDR3 protein: CASSMRDRGYNEQFF

V gene: TRBV2
clone size: .
CDR3 protein: CASSDDREILIAYGYTF

V gene: TRBV6-1
clone size: .
CDR3 protein: CASSRGTFQNGYTF

V gene: TRBV9
clone size: .
CDR3 protein: CASSEGVSTDTQYF

V gene: TRBV7-2
clone size: .
CDR3 protein: CASSLFSHEQYF

V gene: TRBV10-3
clone size: once
CDR3 protein: CAISGQGEGQPQHF

V gene: TRBV5-1
clone size: .
CDR3 protein: CASRGTGTFDEQFF

V gene: TRBV5-1
clone size: once
CDR3 protein: CASEEGLTSYEQFF

V gene: TRBV4-1
clone size: .
CDR3 protein: CASSQEEEETQYF

V gene: TRBV9
clone size: .
CDR3 protein: CASSVGTSTDTQYF

V gene: TRBV25-1
clone size: once
CDR3 protein: CASSTTGGDGYTF

V gene: TRBV6-1
clone size: .
CDR3 protein: CASTGPRFFYEQYF

V gene: TRBV7-8
clone size: .
CDR3 protein: CASSFGGLTGNTIYF

V gene: TRBV10-3
clone size: once
CDR3 protein: CATTPASQETQYF

V gene: TRBV28
clone size: .
CDR3 protein: CASSLQINSGNTIYF

V gene: TRBV7-8
clone size: .
CDR3 protein: CASSFGDEQYF

V gene: TRBV10-3
clone size: .
CDR3 protein: CAIRDREGAANTEAFF

V gene: TRBV20-1
clone size: .
CDR3 protein: CSATGGTEAFF

V gene: TRBV19
clone size: .
CDR3 protein: CASSMEVNQPQHF

V gene: TRBV6-5
clone size: .
CDR3 protein: CASRPGTSSYEQYF

V gene: TRBV25-1
clone size: once
CDR3 protein: CASRGREGYTEAFF

V gene: TRBV5-5
clone size: .
CDR3 protein: CASSLVSSYEQYF

V gene: TRBV10-3
clone size: .
CDR3 protein: CAISESRTRTETQYF

V gene: TRBV10-1
clone size: few
CDR3 protein: CASSESSQGDEQFF

V gene: TRBV28
clone size: .
CDR3 protein: CASSAPGQDPYEQYF

V gene: TRBV19
clone size: once
CDR3 protein: CASSIWQGATNEKLFF

V gene: TRBV1
clone size: .
CDR3 protein: CTSSQVNRALLGCNYGYTF

V gene: TRBV2
clone size: .
CDR3 protein: CASGGGSGSVSGANVLTF

V gene: TRBV28
clone size: .
CDR3 protein: CASSLRETQYF

V gene: TRBV6-5
clone size: .
CDR3 protein: CASRGQGSEAFF